A selection of T cell receptor beta chains follows, all from one sample in a study of shared T cell receptors in the human thymus. Data came from immunoSEQ multiplex PCR; TCRdb stores just in-frame clones and leaves some out. The sample carries approximately 490,000 clones, around three quarters recorded once. These same records also appear under a second study, on human thymus T cells.

Material: thymocytes. The receptor source for this set is a boy younger than two with a congenital heart defect. Each CDR3 is given with its conserved first and last residue. A D gene is named only where the DNA matches it firmly. Not every row has a clone size; where given, it reads once, few, many or a size class.

D | J | V | size | DNA | CDR3
NA | TRBJ2-7 | TRBV6-5 | NA | TGTGCCAGCAGTTCGGACACCTACGAGCAGTACTTC | CASSSDTYEQYF
NA | TRBJ2-7 | TRBV6-6 | NA | TGTGCCAGCAGTAGCGCGAGGCTAGCCGCCTCCTACGAGCAGTACTTC | CASSSARLAASYEQYF
NA | TRBJ2-7 | TRBV7-8 | NA | TGTGCCAGCAGCCAGCTCAACGAACCAGGGTTGGGCGAGCAGTACTTC | CASSQLNEPGLGEQYF
TRBD2 | TRBJ2-7 | TRBV9 | NA | TGTGCCAGCAGCGTAGCTGCGGGAGGGCCAGGGGAGCAGTACTTC | CASSVAAGGPGEQYF
TRBD1 | TRBJ1-2 | TRBV2 | NA | TGTGCCAGCCCCTTTCGTTCCGGGACAGGGAACTATGGCTACACCTTC | CASPFRSGTGNYGYTF
TRBD1 | TRBJ2-7 | TRBV2 | once | TGTGCCAGCAGTGGGTCCCGGGACAGAAGGGGGTACGAGCAGTACTTC | CASSGSRDRRGYEQYF
TRBD1 | TRBJ2-1 | TRBV7-9 | NA | TGTGCCAGCAGCTTAGCGTGGGACAGCGGCAATGAGCAGTTCTTC | CASSLAWDSGNEQFF
NA | TRBJ1-5 | TRBV19 | NA | TGTGCCAGTAGTATTCGGCCTGGCGGGCCTGAGGGCAATCAGCCCCAGCATTTT | CASSIRPGGPEGNQPQHF
TRBD2 | TRBJ2-3 | TRBV27 | NA | TGTGCCAGCACCGGACTAGCGGGAGCGGATACGCAGTATTTT | CASTGLAGADTQYF
NA | TRBJ2-7 | TRBV7-9 | NA | TGTGCCAGCAGCCCTCAGCAGGCGGGTACCCCCTACGAGCAGTACTTC | CASSPQQAGTPYEQYF
NA | TRBJ2-5 | TRBV5-1 | once | TGCGCCAGCAGCTTGAAGGGTCCCCCCGGGGTGGGGGGCCAAGAGACCCAGTACTTC | CASSLKGPPGVGGQETQYF
TRBD1 | TRBJ2-5 | TRBV18 | NA | TGTGCCAGCTCGCCACAGGACAGGGGGCTCGAGACCCAGTACTTC | CASSPQDRGLETQYF
NA | TRBJ1-3 | TRBV5-4 | NA | TGTGCCAGCAGCTTGGGGGGGCACTCTGGAAACACCATATATTTT | CASSLGGHSGNTIYF
NA | TRBJ2-7 | TRBV27 | NA | TGTGCCAGCAGGGGGCCTTTGCACGAGCAGTACTTC | CASRGPLHEQYF
NA | TRBJ2-7 | TRBV2 | NA | TGTGCCAGCAGTGACCACTACGAGCAGTACTTC | CASSDHYEQYF
TRBD2 | TRBJ2-2 | TRBV6-4 | NA | TGTGCCAGCAGTGCCTTCCCGGGACTAGCGGGAGTAGACACCGGGGAGCTGTTTTTT | CASSAFPGLAGVDTGELFF
TRBD2 | TRBJ2-5 | TRBV7-3 | NA | TGTGCCAGCAGCCAGGGACTAGCGGGGCCCCAAGAGACCCAGTACTTC | CASSQGLAGPQETQYF
TRBD2 | TRBJ2-5 | TRBV14 | NA | TGTGCCAGCAGCCAAGACGGGACTAGCGGCCCAGGCCAGTACTTC | CASSQDGTSGPGQYF
NA | TRBJ2-3 | TRBV5-1 | NA | TGCGCCAGCAGCATGCCTCCCTTAGCGTCGACAGATACGCAGTATTTT | CASSMPPLASTDTQYF
TRBD1 | TRBJ1-1 | TRBV7-4 | NA | TGTGCCAGCAGCTTACAGGGACAGGGCGCGCCCCACACTGAAGCTTTCTTT | CASSLQGQGAPHTEAFF
NA | TRBJ2-1 | TRBV6-4 | NA | TGTGCCAGTCAGAAATACTGGGGGACAAATTCCTACAATGAGCAGTTCTTC | CASQKYWGTNSYNEQFF
TRBD1 | TRBJ2-6 | TRBV5-6 | NA | TGTGCCAGCAGCTTGCGCGGTCAGGGGGCTCCCCCTGGGGCCAACGTCCTGACTTTC | CASSLRGQGAPPGANVLTF
TRBD1 | TRBJ2-1 | TRBV19 | once | TGTGCCAGTAGCCCTGGGACAGGGGTAGCCGATGAGCAGTTCTTC | CASSPGTGVADEQFF
TRBD2 | TRBJ2-1 | TRBV5-6 | NA | TGTGCCAGCAGCAACCCGGGACTAGCGCCGTTGAATGAGCAGTTCTTC | CASSNPGLAPLNEQFF
NA | TRBJ2-5 | TRBV15 | few | TGTGCCACCAGCAGAGGGGCTGGTCAAGAGACCCAGTACTTC | CATSRGAGQETQYF
TRBD1 | TRBJ2-7 | TRBV5-5 | NA | TGTGCCAGCAGCTTGGTTGACAGGGTGGGCGAGCAGTACTTC | CASSLVDRVGEQYF
NA | TRBJ1-2 | TRBV2 | NA | TGTGCCAGCACCAACTTGGAGCTGTCCTTCTATGGCTACACCTTC | CASTNLELSFYGYTF
NA | TRBJ2-6 | TRBV7-9 | NA | TGTGCCAGCAGCTTTCCCTGTGGCAGGGCCAACTCTGGGGCCAACGTCCTGACTTTC | CASSFPCGRANSGANVLTF
TRBD2 | TRBJ2-1 | TRBV28 | few | TGTGCCAGCAGTCCCTCCCTAGCGGGAGTGGGGAATGAGCAGTTCTTC | CASSPSLAGVGNEQFF
TRBD1 | TRBJ2-7 | TRBV30 | once | TGTGCCTGGAGTGCCTCCTCCGGGACAGGGTCCTACGAGCAGTACTTC | CAWSASSGTGSYEQYF
NA | TRBJ1-5 | TRBV10-3 | NA | TGTGCCATCAGTGAGTCCGGCAGGGACTATCAGCCCCAGCATTTT | CAISESGRDYQPQHF
TRBD1 | TRBJ1-1 | TRBV15 | NA | TGTGCCACCAGCAGAGACCCGACAGGGGGGGTGAACACTGAAGCTTTCTTT | CATSRDPTGGVNTEAFF
TRBD1 | TRBJ1-3 | TRBV14 | NA | TGTGCCAGCAGCCAAGCCGGAGGGGGCCCTGGAAACACCATATATTTT | CASSQAGGGPGNTIYF
NA | TRBJ1-4 | TRBV15 | few | TGTGCCACCAGCAGAGATCTCGGTGAAAAACTGTTTTTT | CATSRDLGEKLFF
TRBD2 | TRBJ2-3 | TRBV4-3 | NA | TGCGCCAGCAGCCATCCTAGCGGGAACGGCACAGATACGCAGTATTTT | CASSHPSGNGTDTQYF
NA | TRBJ2-5 | TRBV14 | NA | TGTGCCAGCAGCCAAGGACCGACAGATCCTCCACAAGAGACCCAGTACTTC | CASSQGPTDPPQETQYF
NA | TRBJ2-3 | TRBV30 | NA | TGTGCCTGGAAGACTTTCCTTCGGGGAGATACGCAGTATTTT | CAWKTFLRGDTQYF
TRBD2 | TRBJ2-3 | TRBV4-1 | NA | TGCGCCAGCAGCCGAATTCACGGACTAGCGGACAATAGCACAGATACGCAGTATTTT | CASSRIHGLADNSTDTQYF
NA | TRBJ2-7 | TRBV29-1 | NA | TGCAGCGTTGAATCGCGGCCCGGCCTCAACGAGCAGTACTTC | CSVESRPGLNEQYF
NA | TRBJ2-1 | TRBV5-6 | NA | TGTGCCAGCAGCCCTGTGGGGCCTGGCAATGAGCAGTTCTTC | CASSPVGPGNEQFF
TRBD2 | TRBJ2-1 | TRBV11-1 | NA | TGTGCCAGCAGCTCAGGGGGTCTAGCGGGAGTTGATGAGCAGTTCTTC | CASSSGGLAGVDEQFF
NA | TRBJ1-3 | TRBV28 | once | TGTGCCAGCAGTGCCCACAGGGTAGTGGAATCTGGAAACACCATATATTTT | CASSAHRVVESGNTIYF
NA | TRBJ1-2 | TRBV28 | few | TGTGCCAGCAGAACCGCCCGGGGGGGCTACACCTTC | CASRTARGGYTF
NA | TRBJ2-1 | TRBV5-6 | NA | TGTGCCAGCAGCTTGTCCAGGGGCTCCTACAATGAGCAGTTCTTC | CASSLSRGSYNEQFF
NA | TRBJ2-2 | TRBV4-3 | NA | TGCGCCAGCAGCCAAGATAGGAGAGCGGGCACCGGGGAGCTGTTTTTT | CASSQDRRAGTGELFF
NA | TRBJ2-7 | TRBV5-1 | NA | TGCGCCAGCAGCCGACACTTCAGGCAGTACTTC | CASSRHFRQYF
TRBD2 | TRBJ2-7 | TRBV27 | NA | TGTGCCAGCAGTTCCGAGACTAGCGGGAGGTCCACCTACGAGCAGTACTTC | CASSSETSGRSTYEQYF
NA | TRBJ2-7 | TRBV11-3 | NA | TGTGCCAGCAGCTTAGGCGGACTCGGGGTTTACGAGCAGTACTTC | CASSLGGLGVYEQYF
NA | TRBJ1-4 | TRBV15 | once | TGTGCCACCAGCAAGCGGGCCACGCAGGAAAAACTGTTTTTT | CATSKRATQEKLFF
TRBD2 | TRBJ2-7 | TRBV11-2 | NA | TGTGCCAGCAGCCCAGTAGCGGGGGACAGACAGTACGAGCAGTACTTC | CASSPVAGDRQYEQYF
TRBD1 | TRBJ1-5 | TRBV28 | NA | TGTGCCAGCAGTCTGGGACAGGGAAGGGATCAGCCCCAGCATTTT | CASSLGQGRDQPQHF
NA | TRBJ1-5 | TRBV19 | NA | TGTGCCAGTAGTAGAGAACCGGACAGTTATAGCAATCAGCCCCAGCATTTT | CASSREPDSYSNQPQHF
NA | TRBJ1-1 | TRBV27 | NA | TGTGCCACCGGTCGCGGGGCGGCTTTCTTT | CATGRGAAFF
NA | TRBJ2-7 | TRBV12-5 | NA | TGTGCTAGTGGTCTCTTCTCCTTCGACAGGCCCGGCGAGCAGTACTTC | CASGLFSFDRPGEQYF
TRBD1 | TRBJ2-7 | TRBV5-1 | NA | TGCGCCAGCAGCTTTGGGACAGGGGGACACTCCTACGAGCAGTACTTC | CASSFGTGGHSYEQYF
TRBD2 | TRBJ2-7 | TRBV7-9 | once | TGTGCCAGCAGCTTTCCAAGCGGGAGAGGGACCTACGAGCAGTACTTC | CASSFPSGRGTYEQYF
NA | TRBJ2-7 | TRBV6-5 | NA | TGTGCCAGCAGTTACTCTTGGGCCCCCTCCCTGGGCGAGCAGTACTTC | CASSYSWAPSLGEQYF
TRBD2 | TRBJ2-1 | TRBV11-3 | NA | TGTGCCAGCAGCTCGGACCGGGACTATAGCTCCTACAATGAGCAGTTCTTC | CASSSDRDYSSYNEQFF
TRBD2 | TRBJ2-5 | TRBV9 | NA | TGTGCCAGCAGCGTCCGAGATGGCGGGAGCCCTCAAGAGACCCAGTACTTC | CASSVRDGGSPQETQYF
NA | TRBJ2-6 | TRBV12-5 | few | TGTGCTAGTGCCCCAGGGGAACAGGGCAAGTTTGGGGCCAACGTCCTGACTTTC | CASAPGEQGKFGANVLTF